The clone carrying this T cell receptor (beta chain) was recorded a few times. The antigen is undetermined. The sample comes from a study of cytomegalovirus exposure and HLA in healthy donors. General study results and limits: It was likely that a cluster of highly shared sequence variants was a sequencing artifact.

PCR involved 60 Vbeta and 13 Jbeta primers. The authors' processing: In a later analysis, the count reached tens of millions of unique TCR beta chains, with around 10 million shared. Produced via immunoSEQ multiplex PCR; TCRdb's table is partial and in-frame only. V and J calls and clone size come straight from that table; D and trimming were deduced from the DNA. There are 150,000 to 200,000 clones in the sample; 75% to 80% occur only once, and about 14% lies in the top ten. Trimming shortened V by 4 bases and J by 4 bases, and 13 bases separated the two germline ends. There are 14 residues in the CDR3. Germline V gives CDR1 MDHEN, CDR2 SYDVKM.

The source is a man between 50 and 59 years old in good health and CMV-seropositive. V usage is TRBV28 and J usage is TRBJ1-2; D unclear. Sequencing was carried out using PBMCs. The CDR3 region has the DNA TGTGCCAGCAGTTCAGCTTATCGAGGCTATGGCTACACCTTC. It translates to CASSSAYRGYGYTF.